What follows are 15 T cell receptor beta chains derived from one specimen sequenced in a study of shared clonotypes between healthy human individuals. The assay was immunoSEQ multiplex PCR, and TCRdb's table has in-frame clones only and misses some. The sample carries around 500,000 clones, roughly three quarters recorded once. Sequenced input: PBMCs. These receptors were taken from a woman in her forties in good health. Some clones in this sample may be carry-over from other donors' samples.

To note about this clone: Other nucleotide sequences in the sample specify the same CDR3. The genes are TRBV5-1 and TRBJ1-1; 7 bases align to TRBD1. The CDR3 length is 14 residues. The junction had 2 bases not matched to a gene; V was cut back by 0 bases and J by 3 bases. Germline lookup yields CDR1 SGHRS and CDR2 YFSETQ. The CDR3 bases are TGCGCCAGCAGCTTGGGGGACAGTTACACTGAAGCTTTCTTT. This encodes CASSLGDSYTEAFF. Based on the CDR3 plus reference TRBV5-1 and TRBJ1-1, the full variable domain is KAGVTQTPRYLIKTRGQQVTLSCSPISGHRSVSWYQQTPGQGLQFLFEYFSETQRNKGNFPGRFSGRQFSNSRSEMNVSTLELGDSALYLCASSLGDSYTEAFFGQGTRLTVV.

Written as DNA, the CDR3 is TGTGCCTGGAGTACACCAGGCCTTAATTCACCCCTCCACTTT. It yields the protein CAWSTPGLNSPLHF. V is TRBV30 and J is TRBJ1-6; unclear D gene. There are 14 residues in the CDR3. V gave up 2 bases and J gave up 6 bases, with 11 bases separating them. Germline values: CDR1 GTSNPN, CDR2 SVGIG (reference sequence).

This clone was counted a single time. The J gene is TRBJ2-7, the V gene TRBV7-9; D is possibly TRBD2 (6 bases). In germline, CDR1 is SEHNR, CDR2 FQNEAQ (reference sequence). This CDR3 has 15 amino acids. The V gene lost 3 bases and the J gene lost 1 base, with 13 bases spanning the gap. DNA for the CDR3: TGTGCCAGCAGCTTTTCCGGGAGTGGTTCCTACGAGCAGTACTTC. Protein sequence: CASSFSGSGSYEQYF.

The rearrangement uses TRBV5-1 and TRBJ2-7; D assignment may be TRBD1 or TRBD2 (5 bases each). CDR1 is SGHRS and CDR2 is YFSETQ in the germline V gene. The CDR3 is made up of 14 amino acids. Trimming took 0 bases from V and 4 from J, leaving 11 bases between them. The CDR3 DNA is TGCGCCAGCAGCTTGGCCGTAGGGGAGTACGAGCAGTACTTC. Residues: CASSLAVGEYEQYF.

V gene TRBV5-6 combines with J gene TRBJ2-7; D is perhaps TRBD2 (5 bases). CDR1 is SGHDT, CDR2 YYEEEE, per germline. This CDR3 contains 14 residues. V lost 4 bases and J lost 0, with 11 bases in between. DNA of the CDR3: TGTGCCAGCAGCGGCATTACTAGCTCCTACGAGCAGTACTTC. The encoded protein is CASSGITSSYEQYF.

V gene TRBV7-9 combines with J gene TRBJ2-5, with 7 bases lining up with TRBD1. CDR3 length: 13 amino acids. Germline CDR1 is SEHNR and CDR2 is FQNEAQ (reference sequence). Trimming at V came to 9 bases and at J to 4 bases, leaving 8 bases not matched to a gene. As DNA, the CDR3 is TGTGCCAGTGGAGACAGGGCCCCAGAGACCCAGTACTTC. This encodes CASGDRAPETQYF.

The V and J genes are TRBV6-1 and TRBJ1-2, with 9 bases matching TRBD1. The CDR3 is 15 residues long. V was clipped by 1 base and J by 7 bases; unmatched bases: 7. CDR1 MNHNS and CDR2 SASEGT come from the germline V gene. CDR3 nucleotides: TGTGCCAGCAGTGAAGTGACAGGGGGTTCGGTTGGCTACACCTTC. It encodes CASSEVTGGSVGYTF.

The chain employs TRBV10-3 and TRBJ2-2; either TRBD1 or TRBD2 may supply D (7 bases each). This CDR3 contains 14 residues. The ends were cut back, 10 bases at V and 1 base at J, with 13 bases in the middle. Germline CDR1 ENHRY, CDR2 SYGVKD. CDR3 in DNA: TGTGCCACCGCGGGGGACAGGAACACCGGGGAGCTGTTTTTT. Translated, it gives CATAGDRNTGELFF.

The rearrangement joins TRBV30 to TRBJ2-2, with D perhaps matching TRBD2 (5 bases). V lost 2 bases, J lost 3 bases, and 10 bases lay in between. CDR1 and CDR2 from the germline V gene are GTSNPN and SVGIG (reference sequence). The CDR3 extends over 14 amino acids. The CDR3 loop reads CAWSRGGHTGELFF. CDR3 nucleotides: TGTGCCTGGAGTAGAGGAGGACACACCGGGGAGCTGTTTTTT.

The rearrangement uses TRBV5-4 and TRBJ2-5; TRBD2 matches 7 bases. Germline V gene data show CDR1 as SGHNT and CDR2 as YYREEE (reference sequence). The CDR3 loop spans 16 amino acids. V was pared by 3 bases and J by 2 bases, with 10 bases of the junction left unmatched. The DNA for the CDR3 is TGTGCCAGCAGCTCCCACGTTGGGCGGGGGCAAGAGACCCAGTACTTC. It specifies CASSSHVGRGQETQYF.

On this clone itself: The same CDR3 is also encoded by other DNA sequences in this sample. The rearrangement links TRBV19 to TRBJ2-1; no firm D call. The CDR3 sequence is 13 residues long. The V gene's germline CDR1 is LNHDA and CDR2 SQIVND (reference sequence). The V end was cut by 1 base, the J end by 5 bases, with 6 bases between. The CDR3 DNA reads as TGTGCCAGTAGTATAGGACAAAACAATGAGCAGTTCTTC. Protein: CASSIGQNNEQFF.

DNA of the CDR3: TGTGCCAGCAGTGAATATCTCAGGGGCTACGAGCAGTACTTC. Protein product: CASSEYLRGYEQYF. The chain is built from TRBV6-1 and TRBJ2-7; possibly TRBD1 for D (6 bases). V was shortened by 2 bases and J by 3 bases, with 11 bases between the two germline ends. Germline CDR1 is MNHNS and CDR2 is SASEGT. CDR3 size: 14 residues.

V usage is TRBV5-1 and J usage is TRBJ2-7; TRBD2 matches at 7 bases. The CDR3 is 15 amino acids. Per the germline V gene, CDR1 is SGHRS and CDR2 is YFSETQ. V lost 3 bases, J lost 0 bases, and 6 bases stayed unmatched. CDR3 sequence (DNA): TGCGCCAGCAGCTCTTCGGGACTACGCTCCTACGAGCAGTACTTC. Translating gives CASSSSGLRSYEQYF. Supplemented by reference TRBV5-1 and TRBJ2-7, the full variable domain reads KAGVTQTPRYLIKTRGQQVTLSCSPISGHRSVSWYQQTPGQGLQFLFEYFSETQRNKGNFPGRFSGRQFSNSRSEMNVSTLELGDSALYLCASSSSGLRSYEQYFGPGTRLTVT.

The chain is built from TRBV20-1 and TRBJ1-5; D call uncertain. The V and J ends lost 3 bases and 4 bases respectively, with 4 bases between them. CDR3 size: 11 residues. Germline CDR1 DFQATT, CDR2 SNEGSKA (reference sequence). The CDR3 loop reads CSARSNQPQHF. CDR3 bases: TGCAGTGCTAGGAGTAATCAGCCCCAGCATTTT.

The chain uses TRBV5-1 and TRBJ2-7; tentative D call: TRBD2 (5 bases). The CDR3 runs to 13 residues. Germline V gene sequence: CDR1 SGHRS, CDR2 YFSETQ. The ends were cut back, 3 bases at V and 5 bases at J, with 12 bases in the middle. For the CDR3, the DNA is TGCGCCAGCAGCTGGATCGAGAGGGACGAGCAGTACTTC. Its translation: CASSWIERDEQYF.